This T cell receptor (beta chain) was observed in a study of T cell responses to AZD1222 COVID-19 vaccine. Study results and limitations: It should be noted that donors were predominantly white British and more often female, and clonal diversity was possibly underestimated.

Libraries were prepared by immunoSEQ multiplex PCR; TCRdb keeps only in-frame clonotypes and omits some of them. This sample has around 130,000 clones, with 89% found just once. To note about this clone: Its antigen remains unknown.

Germline assignment: CDR1 LNHDA and CDR2 SQIVND (reference sequence). CDR3 size: 14 residues. Deletions cut 3 bases from V and 8 bases from J, with 11 bases between. The sequence was collected from an adult who received the AZD1222 COVID-19 vaccine. The chain couples TRBV19 to TRBJ1-6; a weak D match, TRBD1 (5 bases). Sequences were derived from peripheral blood, sampled 28 days after the second AZD1222 dose. CDR3 nucleotide sequence: TGTGCCAGTAGTATTCAGGGCCAATATTCACCCCTCCACTTT. Translated, it gives CASSIQGQYSPLHF.